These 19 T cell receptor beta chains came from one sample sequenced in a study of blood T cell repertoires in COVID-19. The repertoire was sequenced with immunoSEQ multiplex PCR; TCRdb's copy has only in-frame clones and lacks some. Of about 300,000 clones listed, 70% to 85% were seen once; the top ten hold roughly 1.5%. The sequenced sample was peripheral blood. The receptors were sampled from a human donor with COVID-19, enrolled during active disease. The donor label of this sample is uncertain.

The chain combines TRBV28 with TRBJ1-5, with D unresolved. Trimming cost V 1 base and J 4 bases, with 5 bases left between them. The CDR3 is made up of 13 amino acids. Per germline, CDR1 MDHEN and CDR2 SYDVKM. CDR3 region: CASSLLRNQPQHF. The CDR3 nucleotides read TGTGCCAGCAGTTTATTGAGAAATCAGCCCCAGCATTTT.

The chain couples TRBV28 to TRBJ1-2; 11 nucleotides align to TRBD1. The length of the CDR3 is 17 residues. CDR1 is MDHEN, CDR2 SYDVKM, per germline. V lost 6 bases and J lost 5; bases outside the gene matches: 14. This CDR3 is CASSRSGQGAGGYGYTF. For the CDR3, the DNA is TGTGCCAGCAGCCGTAGTGGACAGGGGGCAGGAGGGTATGGCTACACCTTC.

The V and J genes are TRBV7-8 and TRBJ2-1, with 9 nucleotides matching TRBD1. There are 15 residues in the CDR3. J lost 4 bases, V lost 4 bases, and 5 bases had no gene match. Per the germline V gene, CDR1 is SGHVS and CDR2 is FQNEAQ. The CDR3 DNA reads TGTGCCAGCAGCTCGACAGGGGGGGGTTACAATGAGCAGTTCTTC. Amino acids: CASSSTGGGYNEQFF.

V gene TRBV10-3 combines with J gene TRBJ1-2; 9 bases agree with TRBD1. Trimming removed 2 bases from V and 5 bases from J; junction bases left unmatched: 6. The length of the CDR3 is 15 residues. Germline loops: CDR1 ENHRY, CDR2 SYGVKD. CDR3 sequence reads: CAISEGGQGIYGYTF. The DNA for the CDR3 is TGTGCCATCAGTGAGGGAGGACAGGGGATTTATGGCTACACCTTC.

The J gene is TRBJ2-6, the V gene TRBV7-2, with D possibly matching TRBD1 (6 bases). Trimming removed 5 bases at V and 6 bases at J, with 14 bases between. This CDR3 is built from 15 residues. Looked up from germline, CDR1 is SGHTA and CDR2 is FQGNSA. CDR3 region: CASSAGAGAANVLTF. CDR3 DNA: TGTGCCAGCAGCGCTGGGGCAGGGGCGGCCAACGTCCTGACTTTC.

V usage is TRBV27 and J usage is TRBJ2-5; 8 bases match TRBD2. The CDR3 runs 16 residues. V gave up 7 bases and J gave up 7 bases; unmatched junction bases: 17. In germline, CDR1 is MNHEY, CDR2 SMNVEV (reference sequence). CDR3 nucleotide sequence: TGTGCCAGCACCCCCCTCGGGGGGGCGGGGTTTGGGACCCAGTACTTC. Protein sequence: CASTPLGGAGFGTQYF.

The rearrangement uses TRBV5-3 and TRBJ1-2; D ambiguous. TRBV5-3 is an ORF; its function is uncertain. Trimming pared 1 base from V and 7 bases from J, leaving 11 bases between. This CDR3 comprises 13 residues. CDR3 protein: CARSLYRISGYTF. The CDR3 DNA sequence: TGTGCCAGAAGCTTGTACAGAATTTCTGGCTACACCTTC.

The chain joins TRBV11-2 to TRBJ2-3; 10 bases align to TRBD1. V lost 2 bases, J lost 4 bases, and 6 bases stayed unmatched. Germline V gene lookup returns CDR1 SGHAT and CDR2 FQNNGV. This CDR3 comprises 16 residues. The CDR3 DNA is TGTGCCAGCAGCTTATTAGGGGGACAGGGGTCAGATACGCAGTATTTT. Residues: CASSLLGGQGSDTQYF.

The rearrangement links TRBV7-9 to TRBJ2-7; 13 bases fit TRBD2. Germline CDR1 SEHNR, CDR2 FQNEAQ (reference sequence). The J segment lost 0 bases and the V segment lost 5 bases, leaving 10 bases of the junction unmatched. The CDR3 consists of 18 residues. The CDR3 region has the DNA TGTGCCAGCAGCCGCGGGACTAGCGGGATCTCGATCTCCTACGAGCAGTACTTC. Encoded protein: CASSRGTSGISISYEQYF.

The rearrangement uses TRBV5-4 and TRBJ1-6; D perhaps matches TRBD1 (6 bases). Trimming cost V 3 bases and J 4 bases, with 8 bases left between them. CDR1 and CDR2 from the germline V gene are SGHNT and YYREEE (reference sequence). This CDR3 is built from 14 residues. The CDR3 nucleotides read TGTGCCAGCAGCTCACAGGGTTATAATTCACCCCTCCACTTT. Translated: CASSSQGYNSPLHF.

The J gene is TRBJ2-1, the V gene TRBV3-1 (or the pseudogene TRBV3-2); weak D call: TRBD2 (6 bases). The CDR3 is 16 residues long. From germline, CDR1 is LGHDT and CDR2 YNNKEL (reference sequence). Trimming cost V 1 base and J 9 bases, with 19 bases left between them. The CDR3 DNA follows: TGTGCCAGCAGCCAAGGAACGGGAGTTATTAACGGTGAGCAGTTCTTC. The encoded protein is CASSQGTGVINGEQFF.

CDR3 in amino acids: CASSLVGRGKWNTEAFF. DNA of the CDR3: TGCGCCAGCAGCTTGGTAGGCAGGGGAAAATGGAACACTGAAGCTTTCTTT. V gene TRBV5-1 combines with J gene TRBJ1-1; D may be TRBD1 (6 bases). V lost 0 bases to trimming and J lost 1 base, with 16 bases between them. This CDR3 is built from 17 residues. Looked up from germline, CDR1 is SGHRS and CDR2 is YFSETQ.

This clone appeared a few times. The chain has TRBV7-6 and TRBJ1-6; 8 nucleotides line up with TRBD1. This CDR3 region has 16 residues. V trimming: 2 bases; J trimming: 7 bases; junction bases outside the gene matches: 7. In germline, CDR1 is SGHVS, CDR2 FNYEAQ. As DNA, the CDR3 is TGTGCCAGCAGCTTACGAACAGGGGGTACCAATTCACCCCTCCACTTT. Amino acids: CASSLRTGGTNSPLHF. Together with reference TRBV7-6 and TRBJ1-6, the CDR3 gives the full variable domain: GAGVSQSPRYKVTKRGQDVALRCDPISGHVSLYWYRQALGQGPEFLTYFNYEAQQDKSGLPNDRFSAERPEGSISTLTIQRTEQRDSAMYRCASSLRTGGTNSPLHFGNGTRLTVT.

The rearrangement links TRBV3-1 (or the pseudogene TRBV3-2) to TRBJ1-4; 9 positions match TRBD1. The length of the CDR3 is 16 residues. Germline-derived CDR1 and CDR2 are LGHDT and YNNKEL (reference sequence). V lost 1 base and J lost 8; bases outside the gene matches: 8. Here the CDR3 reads CASSQGSGTGNEKLFF. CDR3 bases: TGTGCCAGCAGCCAAGGATCCGGGACAGGGAACGAAAAACTGTTTTTT.

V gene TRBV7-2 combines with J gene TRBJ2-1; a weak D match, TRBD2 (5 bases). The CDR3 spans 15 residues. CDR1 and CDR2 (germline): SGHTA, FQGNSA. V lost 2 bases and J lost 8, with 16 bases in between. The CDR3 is CASSLIGYDSDEQFF. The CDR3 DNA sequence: TGTGCCAGCAGCTTAATAGGTTATGATAGCGATGAGCAGTTCTTC.

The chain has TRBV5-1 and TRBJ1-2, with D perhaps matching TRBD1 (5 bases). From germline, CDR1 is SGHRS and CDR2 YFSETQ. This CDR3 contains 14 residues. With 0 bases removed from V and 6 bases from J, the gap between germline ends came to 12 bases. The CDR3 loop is CASSLGALGDGYTF. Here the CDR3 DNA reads TGCGCCAGCAGCTTGGGTGCCTTAGGGGATGGCTACACCTTC.

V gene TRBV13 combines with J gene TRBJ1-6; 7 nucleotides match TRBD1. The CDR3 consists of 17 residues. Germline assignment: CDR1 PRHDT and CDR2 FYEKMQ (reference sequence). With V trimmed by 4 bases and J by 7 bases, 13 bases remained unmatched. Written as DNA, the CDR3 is TGTGCCAGCAGCTCCATCCGACAGGGCAGGATCAATTCACCCCTCCACTTT. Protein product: CASSSIRQGRINSPLHF. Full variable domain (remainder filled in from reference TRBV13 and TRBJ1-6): AAGVIQSPRHLIKEKRETATLKCYPIPRHDTVYWYQQGPGQDPQFLISFYEKMQSDKGSIPDRFSAQQFSDYHSELNMSSLELGDSALYFCASSSIRQGRINSPLHFGNGTRLTVT.

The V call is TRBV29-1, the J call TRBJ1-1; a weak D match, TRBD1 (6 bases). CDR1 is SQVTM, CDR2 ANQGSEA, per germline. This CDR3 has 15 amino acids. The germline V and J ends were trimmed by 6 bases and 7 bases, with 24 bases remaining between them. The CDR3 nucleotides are TGCAGCGTGCATGCCCTAATTTCAGGGGCAGATGAAGCTTTCTTT. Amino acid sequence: CSVHALISGADEAFF. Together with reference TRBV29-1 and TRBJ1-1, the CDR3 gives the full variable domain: SAVISQKPSRDICQRGTSLTIQCQVDSQVTMMFWYRQQPGQSLTLIATANQGSEATYESGFVIDKFPISRPNLTFSTLTVSNMSPEDSSIYLCSVHALISGADEAFFGQGTRLTVV.

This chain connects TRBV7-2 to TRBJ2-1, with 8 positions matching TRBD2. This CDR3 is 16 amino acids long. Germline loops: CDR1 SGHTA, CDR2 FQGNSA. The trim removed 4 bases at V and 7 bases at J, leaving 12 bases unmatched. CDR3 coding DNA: TGTGCCAGCAGCTCCGGCCGAGCGGGAGCGGGTAATGAGCAGTTCTTC. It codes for CASSSGRAGAGNEQFF.